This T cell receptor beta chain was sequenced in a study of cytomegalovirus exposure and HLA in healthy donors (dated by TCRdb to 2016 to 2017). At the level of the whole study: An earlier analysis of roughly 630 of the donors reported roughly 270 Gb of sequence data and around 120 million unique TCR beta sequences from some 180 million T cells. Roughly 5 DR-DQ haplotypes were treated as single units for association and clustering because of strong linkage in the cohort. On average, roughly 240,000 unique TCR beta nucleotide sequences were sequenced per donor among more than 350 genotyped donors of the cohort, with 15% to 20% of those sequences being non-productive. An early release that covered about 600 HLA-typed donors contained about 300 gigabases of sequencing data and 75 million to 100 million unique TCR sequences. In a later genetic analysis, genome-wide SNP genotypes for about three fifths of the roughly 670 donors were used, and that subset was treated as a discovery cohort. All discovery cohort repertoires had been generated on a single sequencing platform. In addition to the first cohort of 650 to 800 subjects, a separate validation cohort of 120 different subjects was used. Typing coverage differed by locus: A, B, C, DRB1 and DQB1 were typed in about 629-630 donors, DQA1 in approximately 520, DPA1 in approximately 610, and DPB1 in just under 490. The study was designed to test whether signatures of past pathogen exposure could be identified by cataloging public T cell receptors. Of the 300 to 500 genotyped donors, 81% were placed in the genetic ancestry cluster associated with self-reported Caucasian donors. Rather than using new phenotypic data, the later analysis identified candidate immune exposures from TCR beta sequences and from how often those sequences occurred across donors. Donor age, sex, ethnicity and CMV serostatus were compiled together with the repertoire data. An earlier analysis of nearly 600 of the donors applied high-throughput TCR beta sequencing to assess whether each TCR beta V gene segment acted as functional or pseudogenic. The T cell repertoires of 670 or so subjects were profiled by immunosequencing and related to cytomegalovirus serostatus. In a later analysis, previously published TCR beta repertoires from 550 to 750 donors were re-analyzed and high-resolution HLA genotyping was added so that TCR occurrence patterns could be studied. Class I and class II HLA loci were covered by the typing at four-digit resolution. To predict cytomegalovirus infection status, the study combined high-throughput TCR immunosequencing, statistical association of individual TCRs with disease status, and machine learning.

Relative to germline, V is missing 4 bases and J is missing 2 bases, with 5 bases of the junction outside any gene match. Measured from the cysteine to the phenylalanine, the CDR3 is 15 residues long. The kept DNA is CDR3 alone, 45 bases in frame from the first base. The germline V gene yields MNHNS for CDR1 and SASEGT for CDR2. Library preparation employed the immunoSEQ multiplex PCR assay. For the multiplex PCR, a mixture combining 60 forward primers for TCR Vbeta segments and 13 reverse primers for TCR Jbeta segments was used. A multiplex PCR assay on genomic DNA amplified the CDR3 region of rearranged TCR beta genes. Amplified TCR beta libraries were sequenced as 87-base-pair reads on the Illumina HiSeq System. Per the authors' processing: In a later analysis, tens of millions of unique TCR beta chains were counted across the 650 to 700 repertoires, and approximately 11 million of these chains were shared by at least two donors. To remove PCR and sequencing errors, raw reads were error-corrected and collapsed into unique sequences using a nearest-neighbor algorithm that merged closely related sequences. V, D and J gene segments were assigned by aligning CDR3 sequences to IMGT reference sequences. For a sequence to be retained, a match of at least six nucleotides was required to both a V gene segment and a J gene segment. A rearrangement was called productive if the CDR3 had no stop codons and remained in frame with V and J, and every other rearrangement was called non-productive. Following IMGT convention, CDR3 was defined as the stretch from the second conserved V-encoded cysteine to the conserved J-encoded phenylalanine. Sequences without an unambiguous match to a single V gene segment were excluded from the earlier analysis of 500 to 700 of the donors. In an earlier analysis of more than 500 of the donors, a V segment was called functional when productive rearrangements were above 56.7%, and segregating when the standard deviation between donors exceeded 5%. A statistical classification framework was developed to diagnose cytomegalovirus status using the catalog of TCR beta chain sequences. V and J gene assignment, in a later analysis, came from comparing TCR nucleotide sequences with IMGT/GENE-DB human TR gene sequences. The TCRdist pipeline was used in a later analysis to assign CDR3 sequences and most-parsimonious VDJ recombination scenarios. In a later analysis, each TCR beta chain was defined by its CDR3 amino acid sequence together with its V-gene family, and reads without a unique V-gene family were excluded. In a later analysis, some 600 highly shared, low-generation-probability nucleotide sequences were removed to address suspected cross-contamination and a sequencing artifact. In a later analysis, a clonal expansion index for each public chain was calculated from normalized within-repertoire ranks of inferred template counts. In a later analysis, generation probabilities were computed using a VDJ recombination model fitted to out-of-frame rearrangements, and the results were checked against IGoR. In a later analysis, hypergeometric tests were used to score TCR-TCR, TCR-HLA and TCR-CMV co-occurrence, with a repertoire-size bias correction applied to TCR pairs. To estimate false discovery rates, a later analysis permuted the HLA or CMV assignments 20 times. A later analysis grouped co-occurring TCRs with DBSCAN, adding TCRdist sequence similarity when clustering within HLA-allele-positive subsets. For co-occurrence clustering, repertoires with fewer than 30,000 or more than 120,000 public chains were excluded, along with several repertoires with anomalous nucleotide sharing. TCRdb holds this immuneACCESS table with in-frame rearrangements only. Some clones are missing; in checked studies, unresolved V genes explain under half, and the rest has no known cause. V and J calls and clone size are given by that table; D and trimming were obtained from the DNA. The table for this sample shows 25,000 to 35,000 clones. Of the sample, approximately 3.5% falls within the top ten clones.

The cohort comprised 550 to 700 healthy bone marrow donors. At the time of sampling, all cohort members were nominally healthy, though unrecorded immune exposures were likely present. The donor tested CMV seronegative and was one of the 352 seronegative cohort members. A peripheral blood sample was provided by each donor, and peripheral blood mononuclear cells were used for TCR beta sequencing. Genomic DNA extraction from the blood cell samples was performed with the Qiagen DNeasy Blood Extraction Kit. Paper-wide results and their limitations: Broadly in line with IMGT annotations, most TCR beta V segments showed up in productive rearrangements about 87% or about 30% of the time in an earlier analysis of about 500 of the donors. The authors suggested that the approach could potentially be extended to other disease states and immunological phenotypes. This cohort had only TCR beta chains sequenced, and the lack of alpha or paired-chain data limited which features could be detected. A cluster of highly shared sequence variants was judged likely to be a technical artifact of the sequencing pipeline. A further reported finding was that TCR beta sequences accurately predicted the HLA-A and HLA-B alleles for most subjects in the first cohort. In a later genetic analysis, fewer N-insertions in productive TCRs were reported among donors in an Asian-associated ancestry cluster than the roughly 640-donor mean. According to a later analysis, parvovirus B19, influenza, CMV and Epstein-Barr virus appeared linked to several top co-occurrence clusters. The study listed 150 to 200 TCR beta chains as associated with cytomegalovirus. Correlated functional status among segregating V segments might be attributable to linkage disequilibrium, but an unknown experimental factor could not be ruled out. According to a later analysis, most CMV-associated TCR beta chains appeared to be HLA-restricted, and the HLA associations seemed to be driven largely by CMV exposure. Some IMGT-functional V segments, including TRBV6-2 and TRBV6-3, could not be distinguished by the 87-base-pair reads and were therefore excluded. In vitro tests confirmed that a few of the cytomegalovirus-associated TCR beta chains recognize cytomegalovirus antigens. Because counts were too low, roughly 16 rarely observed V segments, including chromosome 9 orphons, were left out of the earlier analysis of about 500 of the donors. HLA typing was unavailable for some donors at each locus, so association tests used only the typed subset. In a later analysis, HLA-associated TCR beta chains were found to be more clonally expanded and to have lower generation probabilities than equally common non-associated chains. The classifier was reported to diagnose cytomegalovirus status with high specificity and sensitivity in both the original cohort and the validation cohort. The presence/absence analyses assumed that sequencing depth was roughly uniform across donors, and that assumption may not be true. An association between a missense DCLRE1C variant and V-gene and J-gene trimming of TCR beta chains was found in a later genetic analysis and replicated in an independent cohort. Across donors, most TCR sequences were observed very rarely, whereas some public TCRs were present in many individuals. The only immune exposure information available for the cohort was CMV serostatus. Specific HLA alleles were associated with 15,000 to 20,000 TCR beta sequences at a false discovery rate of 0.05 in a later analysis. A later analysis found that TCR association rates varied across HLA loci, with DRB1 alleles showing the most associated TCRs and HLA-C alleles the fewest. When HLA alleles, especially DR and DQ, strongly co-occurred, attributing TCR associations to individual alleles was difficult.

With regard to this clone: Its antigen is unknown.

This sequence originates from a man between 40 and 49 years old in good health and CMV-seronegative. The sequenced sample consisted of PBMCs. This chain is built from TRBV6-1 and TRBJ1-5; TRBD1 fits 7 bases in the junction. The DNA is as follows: TGTGCCAGCAGTGGCGACAGGGTTCGCAATCAGCCCCAGCATTTT. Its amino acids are CASSGDRVRNQPQHF.